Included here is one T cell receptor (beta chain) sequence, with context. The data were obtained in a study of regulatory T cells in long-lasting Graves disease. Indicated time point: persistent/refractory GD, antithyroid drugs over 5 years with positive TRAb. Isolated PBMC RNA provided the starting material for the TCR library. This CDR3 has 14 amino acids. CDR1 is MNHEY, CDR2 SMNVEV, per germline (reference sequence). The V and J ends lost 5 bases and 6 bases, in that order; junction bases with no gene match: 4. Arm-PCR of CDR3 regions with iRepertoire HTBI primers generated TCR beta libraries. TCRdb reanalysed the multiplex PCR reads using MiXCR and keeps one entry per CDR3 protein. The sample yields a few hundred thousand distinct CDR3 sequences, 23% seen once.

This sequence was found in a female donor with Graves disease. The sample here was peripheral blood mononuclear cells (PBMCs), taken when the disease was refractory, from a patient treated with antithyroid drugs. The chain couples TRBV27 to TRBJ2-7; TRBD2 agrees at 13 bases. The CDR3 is CASSPTSGGVEQYF. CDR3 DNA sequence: TGTGCCAGCAGTCCTACTAGCGGGGGGGTCGAGCAGTACTTC.